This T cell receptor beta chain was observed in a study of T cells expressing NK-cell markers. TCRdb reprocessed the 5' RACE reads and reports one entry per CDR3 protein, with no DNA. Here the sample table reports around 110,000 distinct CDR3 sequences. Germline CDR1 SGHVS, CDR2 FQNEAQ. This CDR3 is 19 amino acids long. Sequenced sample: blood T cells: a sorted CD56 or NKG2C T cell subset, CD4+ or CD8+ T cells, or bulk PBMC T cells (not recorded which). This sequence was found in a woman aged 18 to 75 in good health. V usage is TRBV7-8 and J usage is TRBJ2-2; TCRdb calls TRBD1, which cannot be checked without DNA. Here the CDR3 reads CASSLLFTGPFANTGELFF.